This TCR beta chain was profiled in a study of shared clonotypes between healthy human individuals. Once extracted for a subset, genomic DNA was divided evenly among several immunoSEQ plates. The protocol was immunoSEQ multiplex PCR, while the TCRdb copy is restricted to in-frame clones and leaves out a portion. This repertoire shows some 2,500,000 clones, 80% to 95% found once; its top ten account for about 0.39%. This clone was counted once. Germline CDR1 and CDR2: DFQATT and SNEGSKA (reference sequence). The CDR3 is made up of 11 amino acids. Trimming removed 5 bases from V and 4 bases from J, with 8 bases in between.

The specimen sequenced was naive CD4+ T cells from PBMCs. Noted subset: CD45RA+ positively selected. The receptor comes from a young man in good health. Some clones in this sample may be carry-over from other donors' samples. The V and J genes are TRBV20-1 and TRBJ1-1, with D unresolved. CDR3 region: CSAQDRTEAFF. CDR3 bases: TGCAGTGCTCAGGACCGCACTGAAGCTTTCTTT.